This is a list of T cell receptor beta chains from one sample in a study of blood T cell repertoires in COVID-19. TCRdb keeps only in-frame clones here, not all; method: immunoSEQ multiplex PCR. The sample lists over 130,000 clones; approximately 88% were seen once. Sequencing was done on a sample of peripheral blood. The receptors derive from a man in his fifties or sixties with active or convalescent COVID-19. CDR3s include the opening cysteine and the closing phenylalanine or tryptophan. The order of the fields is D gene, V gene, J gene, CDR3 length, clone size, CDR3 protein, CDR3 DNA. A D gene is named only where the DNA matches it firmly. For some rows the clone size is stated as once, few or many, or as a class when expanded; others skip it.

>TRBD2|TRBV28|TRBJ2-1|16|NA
CASSPPSGSSYNEQFF
TGTGCCAGCAGTCCCCCAAGCGGGAGCTCCTACAATGAGCAGTTCTTC
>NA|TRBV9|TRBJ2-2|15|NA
CASSPSPGESRELFF
TGTGCCAGCAGCCCCTCCCCCGGGGAGTCAAGGGAGCTGTTTTTT
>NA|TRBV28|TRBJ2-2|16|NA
CASSLSGWGLGGELFF
TGTGCCAGCAGTTTATCGGGCTGGGGGCTGGGCGGGGAGCTGTTTTTT
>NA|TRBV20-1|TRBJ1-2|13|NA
CSASEGLAYGYTF
TGCAGTGCTAGTGAGGGGCTGGCCTATGGCTACACCTTC
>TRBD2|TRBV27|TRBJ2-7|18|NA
CASSLRTSGRIGLGEQYF
TGTGCCAGCAGTCTCAGGACTAGCGGGAGAATAGGTTTAGGCGAGCAGTACTTC
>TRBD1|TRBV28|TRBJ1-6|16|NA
CASSSNRGRFNSPLHF
TGTGCCAGCAGTTCCAACAGGGGGCGATTTAACTCACCCCTCCACTTT
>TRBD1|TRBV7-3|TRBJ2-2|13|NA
CASSGQGNGELFF
TGTGCCAGCAGCGGACAGGGGAACGGGGAGCTGTTTTTT
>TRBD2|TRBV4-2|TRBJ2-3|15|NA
CASSQGSGGTDTQYF
TGTGCCAGCAGCCAAGGTAGCGGGGGCACAGATACGCAGTATTTT
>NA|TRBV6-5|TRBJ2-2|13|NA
CASNAFNTGELFF
TGTGCCAGCAACGCGTTTAACACCGGGGAGCTGTTTTTT
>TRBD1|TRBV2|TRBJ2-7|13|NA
CASSAGGSYEQYF
TGTGCCAGCAGTGCAGGGGGCTCCTACGAGCAGTACTTC
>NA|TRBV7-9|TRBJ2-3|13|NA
CASSSSGTDTQYF
TGTGCCAGCAGCTCCTCAGGCACAGATACGCAGTATTTT
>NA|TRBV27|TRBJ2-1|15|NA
CATRHSGGAHNEQFF
TGTGCCACCCGTCACTCGGGGGGCGCTCACAATGAGCAGTTCTTC
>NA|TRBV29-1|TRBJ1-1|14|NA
CSVERWTANTEAFF
TGCAGCGTTGAAAGGTGGACAGCGAACACTGAAGCTTTCTTT
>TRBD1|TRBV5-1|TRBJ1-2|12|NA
CASSLQGEGYTF
TGCGCCAGCAGCTTACAGGGGGAAGGCTACACCTTC
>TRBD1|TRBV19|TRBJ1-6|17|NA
CASSTRNPTGSDSPLHF
TGTGCCAGTAGTACCCGCAATCCGACAGGGTCGGATTCACCCCTCCACTTT
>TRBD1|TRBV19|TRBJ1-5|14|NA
CASSGQGLNQPQHF
TGTGCCAGTAGTGGACAGGGGCTCAATCAGCCCCAGCATTTT
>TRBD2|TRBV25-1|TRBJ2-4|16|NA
CASSVSGRGTKNIQYF
TGTGCCAGCAGTGTCTCGGGGAGGGGAACCAAAAACATTCAGTACTTC
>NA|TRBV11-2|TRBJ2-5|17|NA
CASSLVPTGKRMETQYF
TGTGCCAGCAGCTTAGTCCCTACAGGAAAAAGGATGGAGACCCAGTACTTC
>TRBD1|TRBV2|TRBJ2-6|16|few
CASSLPTGSGANVLTF
TGTGCCAGCAGTCTGCCGACAGGGTCTGGGGCCAACGTCCTGACTTTC
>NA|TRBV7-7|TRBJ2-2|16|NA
CASSLVLGASTGELFF
TGTGCTAGCAGCTTAGTCCTAGGGGCCTCCACCGGGGAGCTGTTTTTT
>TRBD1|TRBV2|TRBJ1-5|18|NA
CASSPRDRGLTSNQPQHF
TGTGCCAGCAGTCCCAGGGACAGGGGGCTAACTAGCAATCAGCCCCAGCATTTT
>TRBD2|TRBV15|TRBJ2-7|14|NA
CATSRAGGNAEQYF
TGTGCCACCAGCAGAGCGGGAGGGAACGCCGAGCAGTACTTC
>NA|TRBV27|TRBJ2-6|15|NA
CASSRAGTGANVLTF
TGTGCCAGCAGTCGGGCGGGGACTGGGGCCAACGTCCTGACTTTC
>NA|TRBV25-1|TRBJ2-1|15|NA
CASSARGKGNNEQFF
TGTGCCAGCAGTGCTCGCGGGAAGGGAAACAATGAGCAGTTCTTC
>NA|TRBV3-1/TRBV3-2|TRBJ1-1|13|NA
CASSFRLNTEAFF
TGTGCCAGCAGTTTCCGGTTGAACACTGAAGCTTTCTTT
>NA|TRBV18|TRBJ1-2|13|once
CASSPVETYGYTF
TGTGCCAGCTCACCGGTAGAAACCTATGGCTACACCTTC
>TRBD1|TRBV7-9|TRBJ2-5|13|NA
CASSLYRGETQYF
TGTGCCAGCAGCTTGTACAGGGGAGAGACCCAGTACTTC
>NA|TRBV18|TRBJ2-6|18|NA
CASSPQRGLSSGANVLTF
TGTGCCAGCTCACCACAGAGGGGGTTAAGCTCTGGGGCCAACGTCCTGACTTTC
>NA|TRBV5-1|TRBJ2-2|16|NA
CASSLRGGTDTGELFF
TGCGCCAGCAGCTTGAGGGGCGGCACGGACACCGGGGAGCTGTTTTTT
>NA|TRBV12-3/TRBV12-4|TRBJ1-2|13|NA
CASSLGNRAGYTF
TGTGCCAGCAGTTTAGGGAACAGGGCTGGCTACACCTTC
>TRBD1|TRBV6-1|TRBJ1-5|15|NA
CASSEGTGVGQPQHF
TGTGCCAGCAGTGAAGGGACAGGGGTCGGGCAGCCCCAGCATTTT
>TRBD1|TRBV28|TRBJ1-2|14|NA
CASRRDRVNYGYTF
TGTGCCAGCAGAAGGGACAGGGTAAACTATGGCTACACCTTC
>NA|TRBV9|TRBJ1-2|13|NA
CASSVVQDYGYTF
TGTGCCAGCAGCGTTGTTCAGGACTATGGCTACACCTTC
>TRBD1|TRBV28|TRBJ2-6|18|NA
CASSPMTGKGSGANVLTF
TGTGCCAGCAGTCCTATGACAGGGAAGGGCTCTGGGGCCAACGTCCTGACTTTC
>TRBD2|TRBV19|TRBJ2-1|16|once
CASSLQVGTSGSEQFF
TGTGCCAGTAGTCTCCAAGTAGGGACTAGCGGGAGTGAGCAGTTCTTC
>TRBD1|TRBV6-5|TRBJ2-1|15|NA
CASSDSGTGNNEQFF
TGTGCCAGCAGCGACTCCGGGACAGGGAACAATGAGCAGTTCTTC
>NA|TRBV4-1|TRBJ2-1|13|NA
CASSLPDIYEQFF
TGCGCCAGCAGCCTTCCCGACATCTATGAGCAGTTCTTC
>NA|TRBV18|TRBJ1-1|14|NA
CASSPKNMNTEAFF
TGTGCCAGCTCACCAAAGAACATGAACACTGAAGCTTTCTTT
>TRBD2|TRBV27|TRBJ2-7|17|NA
CASRPQGILAGTYEQYF
TGTGCCAGCAGGCCTCAGGGGATACTAGCGGGAACCTACGAGCAGTACTTC
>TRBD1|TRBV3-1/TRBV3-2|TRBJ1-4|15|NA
CASSLGTATNEKLFF
TGTGCCAGCAGCCTAGGGACAGCAACTAATGAAAAACTGTTTTTT
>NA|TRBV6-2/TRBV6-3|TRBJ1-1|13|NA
CASSRDGGSEAFF
TGTGCCAGCAGCCGGGACGGGGGAAGTGAAGCTTTCTTT